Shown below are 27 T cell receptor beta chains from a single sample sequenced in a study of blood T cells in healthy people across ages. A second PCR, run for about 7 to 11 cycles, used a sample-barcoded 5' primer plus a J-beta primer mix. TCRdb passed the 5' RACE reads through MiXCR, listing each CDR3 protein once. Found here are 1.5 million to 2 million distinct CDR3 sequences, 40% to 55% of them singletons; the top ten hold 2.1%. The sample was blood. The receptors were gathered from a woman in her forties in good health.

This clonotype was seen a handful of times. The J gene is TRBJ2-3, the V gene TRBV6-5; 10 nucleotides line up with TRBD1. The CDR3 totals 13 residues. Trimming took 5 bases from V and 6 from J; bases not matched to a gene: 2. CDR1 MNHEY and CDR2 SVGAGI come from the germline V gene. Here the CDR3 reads CASSGTGEDTQYF. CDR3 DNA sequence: TGTGCCAGCAGTGGGACAGGGGAGGATACGCAGTATTTT.

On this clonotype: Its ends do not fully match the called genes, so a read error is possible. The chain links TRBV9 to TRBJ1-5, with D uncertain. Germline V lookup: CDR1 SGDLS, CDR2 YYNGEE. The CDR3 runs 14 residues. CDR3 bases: TGTGCCAGCAGCGTCGAACAAGATAATCAGCCCCAGCTTTTT. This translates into CASSVEQDNQPQLF.

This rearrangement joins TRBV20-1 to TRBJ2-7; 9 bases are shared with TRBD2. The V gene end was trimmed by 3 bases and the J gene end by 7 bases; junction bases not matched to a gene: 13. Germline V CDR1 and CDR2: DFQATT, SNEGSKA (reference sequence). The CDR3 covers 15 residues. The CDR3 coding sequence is TGCAGTGCTAGTGGGAAGCTAGCGGGGTTAGGGGAGCAGTACTTC. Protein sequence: CSASGKLAGLGEQYF.

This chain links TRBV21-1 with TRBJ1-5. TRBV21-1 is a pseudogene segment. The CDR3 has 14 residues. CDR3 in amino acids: CASSKAEINQPQHF. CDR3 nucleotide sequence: TGTGCCAGCAGCAAAGCCGAGATCAATCAGCCCCAGCATTTT.

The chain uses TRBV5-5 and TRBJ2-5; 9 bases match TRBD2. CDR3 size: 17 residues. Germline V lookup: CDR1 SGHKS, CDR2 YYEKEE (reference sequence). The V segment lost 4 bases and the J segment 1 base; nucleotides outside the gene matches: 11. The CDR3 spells CASSPPRGRAGQETQYF. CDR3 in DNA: TGTGCCAGCAGCCCACCTCGCGGGAGGGCGGGCCAAGAGACCCAGTACTTC.

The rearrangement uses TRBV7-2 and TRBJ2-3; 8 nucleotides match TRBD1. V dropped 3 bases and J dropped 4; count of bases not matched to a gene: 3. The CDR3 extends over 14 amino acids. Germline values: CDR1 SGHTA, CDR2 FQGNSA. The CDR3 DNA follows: TGTGCCAGCAGCTTGCAGGGGGCCTCAGATACGCAGTATTTT. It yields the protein CASSLQGASDTQYF.

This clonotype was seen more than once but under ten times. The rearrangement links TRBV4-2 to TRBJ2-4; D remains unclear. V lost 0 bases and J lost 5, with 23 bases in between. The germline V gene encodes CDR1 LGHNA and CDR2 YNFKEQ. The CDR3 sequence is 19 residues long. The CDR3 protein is CASSQDTSSARKDENIQYF. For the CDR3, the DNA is TGTGCCAGCAGCCAAGATACAAGCTCGGCACGGAAGGACGAAAACATTCAGTACTTC.

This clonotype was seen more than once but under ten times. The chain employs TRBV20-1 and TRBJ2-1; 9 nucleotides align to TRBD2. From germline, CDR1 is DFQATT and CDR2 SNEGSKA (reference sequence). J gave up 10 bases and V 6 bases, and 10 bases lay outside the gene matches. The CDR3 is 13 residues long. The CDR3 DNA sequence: TGCAGTGCAAGGTGGACTAGCGCGAGGGAGCAGTTCTTC. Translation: CSARWTSAREQFF.

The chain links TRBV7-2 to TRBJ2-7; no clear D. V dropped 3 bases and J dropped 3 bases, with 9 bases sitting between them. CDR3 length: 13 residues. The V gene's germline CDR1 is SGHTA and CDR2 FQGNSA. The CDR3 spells CASSFRQRYEQYF. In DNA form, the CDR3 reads TGTGCCAGCAGCTTCCGGCAGCGCTACGAGCAGTACTTC.

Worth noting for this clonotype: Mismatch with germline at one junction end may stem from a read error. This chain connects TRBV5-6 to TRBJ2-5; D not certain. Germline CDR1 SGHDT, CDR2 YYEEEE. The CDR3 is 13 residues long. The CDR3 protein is CAGSSQNQETQYF. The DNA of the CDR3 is TGTGCCGGCAGCTCACAGAACCAAGAGACCCAGTACTTC.

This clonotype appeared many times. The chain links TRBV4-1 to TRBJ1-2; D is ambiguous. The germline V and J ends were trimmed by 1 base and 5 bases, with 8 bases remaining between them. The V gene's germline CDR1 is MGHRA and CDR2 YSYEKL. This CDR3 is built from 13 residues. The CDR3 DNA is TGCGCCAGCAGCCAAGGCCCTGGTTATGGCTACACCTTC. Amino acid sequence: CASSQGPGYGYTF.

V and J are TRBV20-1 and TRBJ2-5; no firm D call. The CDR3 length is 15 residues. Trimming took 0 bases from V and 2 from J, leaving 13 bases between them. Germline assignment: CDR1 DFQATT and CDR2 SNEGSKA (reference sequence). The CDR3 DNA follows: TGCAGTGCTAGAGACGCCCGCAAAGGACAAGAGACCCAGTACTTC. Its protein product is CSARDARKGQETQYF.

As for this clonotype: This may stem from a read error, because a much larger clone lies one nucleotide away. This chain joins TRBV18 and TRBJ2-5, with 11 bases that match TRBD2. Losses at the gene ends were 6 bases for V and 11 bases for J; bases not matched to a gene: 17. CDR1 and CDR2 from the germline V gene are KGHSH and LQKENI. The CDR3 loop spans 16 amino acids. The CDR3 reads CASSVGLAGTYNEQYF. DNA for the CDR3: TGTGCCAGCTCCGTAGGACTAGCGGGTACCTACAATGAGCAGTACTTC.

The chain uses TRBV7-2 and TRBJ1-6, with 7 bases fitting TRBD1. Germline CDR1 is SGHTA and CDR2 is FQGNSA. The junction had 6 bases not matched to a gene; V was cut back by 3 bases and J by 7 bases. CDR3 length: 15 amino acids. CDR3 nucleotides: TGTGCCAGCAGCTTGACGACAGGGAGGAATTCACCCCTCCACTTT. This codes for CASSLTTGRNSPLHF.

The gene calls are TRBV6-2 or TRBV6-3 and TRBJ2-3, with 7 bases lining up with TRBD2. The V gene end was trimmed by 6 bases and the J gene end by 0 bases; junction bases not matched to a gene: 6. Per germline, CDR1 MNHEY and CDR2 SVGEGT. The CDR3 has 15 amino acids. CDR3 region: CASRSLAASTDTQYF. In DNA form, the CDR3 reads TGTGCCAGCAGGAGTCTAGCGGCTAGCACAGATACGCAGTATTTT.

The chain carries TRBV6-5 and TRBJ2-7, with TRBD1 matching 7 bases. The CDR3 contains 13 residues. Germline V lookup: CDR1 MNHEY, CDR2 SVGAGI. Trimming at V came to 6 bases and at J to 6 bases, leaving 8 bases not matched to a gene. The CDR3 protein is CASSYDRAVEQYF. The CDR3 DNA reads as TGTGCCAGCAGCTACGACAGGGCTGTCGAGCAGTACTTC.

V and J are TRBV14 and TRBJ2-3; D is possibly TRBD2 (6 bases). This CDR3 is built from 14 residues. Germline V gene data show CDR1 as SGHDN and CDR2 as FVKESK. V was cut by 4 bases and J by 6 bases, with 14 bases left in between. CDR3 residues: CASSPTRTSDTQYF. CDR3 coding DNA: TGTGCCAGCAGCCCGACCCGCACTAGCGATACGCAGTATTTT. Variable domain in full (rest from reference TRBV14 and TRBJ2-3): EAGVTQFPSHSVIEKGQTVTLRCDPISGHDNLYWYRRVMGKEIKFLLHFVKESKQDESGMPNNRFLAERTGGTYSTLKVQPAELEDSGVYFCASSPTRTSDTQYFGPGTRLTVL.

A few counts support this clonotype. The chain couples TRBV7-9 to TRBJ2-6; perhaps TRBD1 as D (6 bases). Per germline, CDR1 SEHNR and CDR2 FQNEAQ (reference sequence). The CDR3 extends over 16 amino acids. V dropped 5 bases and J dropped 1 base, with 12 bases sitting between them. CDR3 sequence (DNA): TGTGCCAGCAGCCCGAAACAGGGTTCTGGGGCCAACGTCCTGACTTTC. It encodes CASSPKQGSGANVLTF.

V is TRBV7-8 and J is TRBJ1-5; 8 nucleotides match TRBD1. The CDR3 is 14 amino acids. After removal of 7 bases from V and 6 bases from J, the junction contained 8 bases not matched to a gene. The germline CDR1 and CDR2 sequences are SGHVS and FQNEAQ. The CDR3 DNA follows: TGTGCCAGCAAGGCAGGGGGCGAAGGTCAGCCCCAGCATTTT. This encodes CASKAGGEGQPQHF.

The CDR3 coding sequence is TGTGCCAGCAGCCCACGGCCGTTAGCGTTGGAGACCCAGTACTTC. Translated: CASSPRPLALETQYF. V and J are TRBV7-2 and TRBJ2-7, with a weak D call TRBD2 (5 bases). The J call may be in error: the DNA end matches TRBJ2-5 better. The germline V gene has CDR1 SGHTA and CDR2 FQGNSA. The CDR3 is made up of 15 amino acids.

Here the CDR3 reads CASSIYGQEETQYF. CDR3 in DNA: TGTGCCAGCAGCATCTACGGACAGGAAGAGACCCAGTACTTC. V and J are TRBV28 and TRBJ2-5; TRBD1 matches at 7 bases. The junction had 7 bases not matched to a gene; V was cut back by 6 bases and J by 3 bases. Germline assignment: CDR1 MDHEN and CDR2 SYDVKM. CDR3 length: 14 amino acids. Combining the CDR3 with reference TRBV28 and TRBJ2-5 gives the whole variable domain DVKVTQSSRYLVKRTGEKVFLECVQDMDHENMFWYRQDPGLGLRLIYFSYDVKMKEKGDIPEGYSVSREKKERFSLILESASTNQTSMYLCASSIYGQEETQYFGPGTRLLVL.

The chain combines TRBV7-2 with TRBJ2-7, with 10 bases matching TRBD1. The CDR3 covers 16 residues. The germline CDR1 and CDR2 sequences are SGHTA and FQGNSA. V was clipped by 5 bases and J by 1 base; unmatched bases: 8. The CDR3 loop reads CASSGRDRGFSYEQYF. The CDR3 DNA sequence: TGTGCCAGCAGCGGGCGGGACAGGGGCTTTTCCTACGAGCAGTACTTC.

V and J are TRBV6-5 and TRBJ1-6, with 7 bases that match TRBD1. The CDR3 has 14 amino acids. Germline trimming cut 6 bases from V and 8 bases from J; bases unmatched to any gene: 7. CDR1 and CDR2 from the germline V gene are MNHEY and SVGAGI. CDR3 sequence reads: CASRTGFGDSPLHF. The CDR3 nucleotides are TGTGCCAGCAGGACAGGGTTCGGGGATTCACCCCTCCACTTT.

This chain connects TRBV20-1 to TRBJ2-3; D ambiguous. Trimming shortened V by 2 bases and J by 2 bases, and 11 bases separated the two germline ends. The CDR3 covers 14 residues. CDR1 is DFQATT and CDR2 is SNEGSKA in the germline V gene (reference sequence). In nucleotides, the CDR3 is TGCAGTGCTAGACGAGCTAGTTCCACAGATACGCAGTATTTT. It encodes CSARRASSTDTQYF.

The CDR3 DNA is TGCAGTGCGCTACGCCAGGAGCAGCCCTCCTACGAGCAGTACTTC. Translating it yields CSALRQEQPSYEQYF. This sequence joins TRBV20-1 and TRBJ2-4; the D is unclear. The J call may not be correct, given that the DNA end is closer to TRBJ2-7. The germline gives CDR1 DFQATT, CDR2 SNEGSKA (reference sequence). This CDR3 region has 15 residues.

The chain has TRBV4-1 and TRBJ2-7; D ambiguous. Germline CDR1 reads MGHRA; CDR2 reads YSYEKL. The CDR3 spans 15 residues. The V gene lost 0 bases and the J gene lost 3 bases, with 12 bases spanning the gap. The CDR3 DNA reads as TGCGCCAGCAGCCAAGATGATGGGCAACGCTACGAGCAGTACTTC. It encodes CASSQDDGQRYEQYF.

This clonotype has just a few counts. The CDR3 nucleotides read TGTGCCAGCAGCCCGTTCTTGGGTTCGGGGGGCTATCAGAACAATGAGCAGTTCTTC. Translating it yields CASSPFLGSGGYQNNEQFF. V usage is TRBV11-2 and J usage is TRBJ2-1, with D maybe TRBD2 (7 bases). The CDR3 spans 19 residues. V was trimmed by 5 bases and J by 5 bases, leaving 28 bases between them. Germline V gives CDR1 SGHAT, CDR2 FQNNGV.